This passage covers 24 T cell receptor beta chains from one sample sequenced in a study of post-analysis software for immune sequencing data. Findings and caveats of the study: Roughly five TRBV segments were more frequent in patients than controls; TRBV5-6, TRBV5-1 and TRBV20-1 belonged to this group.

Carried by the TCR beta cDNA libraries were unique molecular identifiers. TCRdb reanalysed the PCR reads using MiXCR and keeps one entry per CDR3 protein. The sample has 430,000 or so distinct CDR3 sequences, about 39% seen once. Their cognate antigens are unknown. Sequences were obtained from blood. The source is a girl under 10 years old with multiple sclerosis.

This clonotype was detected a few times. This chain uses TRBV12-3 or TRBV12-4 with TRBJ2-4; maybe TRBD2 (5 bases). Trimming removed 5 bases from V and 14 bases from J, with 19 bases in between. The CDR3 loop spans 13 amino acids. The CDR3 sequence is CASSDYTRTREYF. The CDR3, as DNA: TGTGCCAGCAGTGACTACACCCGTACGAGGGAGTACTTC.

CDR3 protein: CASSLAPTRRLYNSPLHF. The DNA for the CDR3 is TGCGCCAGCAGCTTGGCCCCTACCCGGCGCCTCTATAATTCACCCCTCCACTTT. J is TRBJ1-6 and V is TRBV5-1; D gene uncertain. The germline V gene encodes CDR1 SGHRS and CDR2 YFSETQ. There are 18 residues in the CDR3. V lost 0 bases, J lost 3 bases, and 16 bases lay in between.

The J gene is TRBJ2-1, the V gene TRBV27; D may correspond to TRBD1 or TRBD2 (5 bases each). The CDR3 has 14 residues. Germline V gives CDR1 MNHEY, CDR2 SMNVEV (reference sequence). With 6 bases removed from V and 8 bases from J, the gap between germline ends came to 17 bases. Here the CDR3 reads CASSLRARGDEQFF. CDR3 nucleotides: TGTGCCAGCAGCTTGAGGGCAAGGGGCGATGAGCAGTTCTTC.

The chain employs TRBV20-1 and TRBJ1-2; D is perhaps TRBD1 (6 bases). V was clipped by 6 bases and J by 7 bases, with 18 bases between them. CDR3 length: 13 residues. In germline, CDR1 is DFQATT, CDR2 SNEGSKA (reference sequence). CDR3 loop: CSAVLRDTFGYTF. CDR3 sequence (DNA): TGCAGTGCGGTTCTTCGGGACACTTTTGGCTACACCTTC.

The chain carries TRBV6-1 and TRBJ2-5, with 10 bases identical to TRBD2. The germline gives CDR1 MNHNS, CDR2 SASEGT. Losses at the gene ends were 3 bases for V and 0 bases for J; bases not matched to a gene: 4. CDR3 length equals 16 residues. In nucleotides, the CDR3 is TGTGCCAGCAGTGAGCATAGCGGGGGGAACCAAGAGACCCAGTACTTC. This translates into CASSEHSGGNQETQYF.

The chain uses TRBV4-3 and TRBJ2-7, with TRBD2 identical over 10 bases. Germline CDR1 is LGHNA and CDR2 is YSLEER. The CDR3 has 16 amino acids. The V and J ends lost 0 bases and 3 bases, in that order; junction bases with no gene match: 5. CDR3: CASSQEGAGGHYEQYF. CDR3 coding DNA: TGCGCCAGCAGCCAAGAGGGAGCGGGAGGGCACTACGAGCAGTACTTC.

On this clonotype: The limits of the CDR3 on the DNA are not certain, so only TCRdb's listed CDR3 is given. V gene TRBV7-5 combines with J gene TRBJ1-5. TRBV7-5 is labeled a pseudogene. The CDR3 has 16 residues if both end residues are counted. CDR3: CISVPEAWDSNQPQHF.

DNA for the CDR3: TGTGCCAGCAGTTTAGGAGGGGGGGCAGTGTACGAGCAGTACTTC. Encoded protein: CASSLGGGAVYEQYF. The V gene is TRBV12-3 or TRBV12-4, the J gene TRBJ2-7, with D possibly TRBD2 on 7 matching bases. V lost 1 base, J lost 4 bases, and 14 bases lay in between. This CDR3 region has 15 residues.

This clonotype has more than one count but fewer than ten. The V call is TRBV5-1, the J call TRBJ2-1; D unclear. Germline CDR1 reads SGHRS; CDR2 reads YFSETQ. V dropped 4 bases and J dropped 4 bases, with 15 bases sitting between them. This CDR3 has 15 residues. The CDR3: CASSHSRQPYNEQFF. The CDR3 coding sequence is TGCGCCAGCAGCCACAGCCGACAACCGTACAATGAGCAGTTCTTC. Based on the CDR3 plus reference TRBV5-1 and TRBJ2-1, the full variable domain is KAGVTQTPRYLIKTRGQQVTLSCSPISGHRSVSWYQQTPGQGLQFLFEYFSETQRNKGNFPGRFSGRQFSNSRSEMNVSTLELGDSALYLCASSHSRQPYNEQFFGPGTRLTVL.

Comments on this clonotype: Just one base apart from a much larger clone, this may be a read error. The chain joins TRBV12-3 or TRBV12-4 to TRBJ2-3; D remains ambiguous. The CDR3 has 16 amino acids. DNA for the CDR3: TGTGCCAGCAGTTTAACTAACGGGCTTCGCACAGATGCGCAGTATTTT. Translation gives CASSLTNGLRTDAQYF.

The chain employs TRBV20-1 and TRBJ1-5; TRBD1 aligns across 10 bases. Germline lookup yields CDR1 DFQATT and CDR2 SNEGSKA (reference sequence). Unmatched junction bases numbered 5, after V lost 3 bases and J lost 6 bases. This CDR3 contains 14 residues. CDR3 region: CSASDRDRGQPQHF. In DNA form, the CDR3 reads TGCAGTGCTAGTGATCGGGACAGGGGTCAGCCCCAGCATTTT.

This chain links TRBV12-3 or TRBV12-4 with TRBJ2-7; the D is unclear. The last part of the DNA fits TRBJ2-5 better; the J call may be wrong. CDR3 length: 12 amino acids. For the CDR3, the DNA is TGTGCCAGCAGTTTTGTCTCAGAGACCCAGTACTTC. Translated, it gives CASSFVSETQYF.

As to this clonotype: The junction differs from germline at one of its ends, possibly a read error. J is TRBJ2-7 and V is TRBV27, with TRBD2 as a possible D gene (5 bases). The DNA end lines up better with TRBJ2-5; the J call may be wrong. Germline CDR1 MNHEY, CDR2 SMNVEV (reference sequence). This CDR3 has 12 residues. CDR3 in amino acids: CACRGLEETQYF. The DNA for the CDR3 is TGTGCCTGCAGAGGGCTAGAAGAGACCCAGTACTTC.

This clonotype has just a few counts. In nucleotides, the CDR3 is TGCAGTGCTAGGGACTCATCGAAGGGCACAGATACGCAGTATTTT. It is translated as CSARDSSKGTDTQYF. The chain is built from TRBV20-1 and TRBJ2-3; D is perhaps TRBD2 (5 bases). The CDR3 contains 15 residues. Germline values: CDR1 DFQATT, CDR2 SNEGSKA (reference sequence). Trimming shortened V by 3 bases and J by 1 base, and 14 bases separated the two germline ends.

The table lists this clonotype with a few counts. The genes are TRBV20-1 and TRBJ2-7; D uncertain. Germline V gene sequence: CDR1 DFQATT, CDR2 SNEGSKA (reference sequence). The CDR3 sequence is 12 residues long. Trimming cost V 0 bases and J 3 bases, with 6 bases left between them. The CDR3 reads CSARDLGYEQYF. CDR3 sequence (DNA): TGCAGTGCTAGAGATCTGGGCTACGAGCAGTACTTC.

This chain links TRBV5-1 with TRBJ1-2; no reliable D call. Per germline, CDR1 SGHRS and CDR2 YFSETQ. The CDR3 sequence is 16 residues long. The germline V and J ends were trimmed by 6 bases and 4 bases, with 22 bases remaining between them. In DNA form, the CDR3 reads TGCGCCAGCACCCTCGGAGGATCCCGGGATCGCTATGGCTACACCTTC. Translated, it gives CASTLGGSRDRYGYTF.

The chain employs TRBV3-1 and TRBJ2-4; possible D gene TRBD2, 5 bases. The assigned J gene may be wrong: the sequence end matches TRBJ2-7 better. This CDR3 has 15 residues. Germline CDR1 LGHDT, CDR2 YNNKEL (reference sequence). CDR3 amino acids: CASSQEAWAAYEQYF. The CDR3 bases are TGTGCCAGCAGCCAGGAGGCGTGGGCAGCCTACGAGCAGTACTTC.

The chain is built from TRBV27 and TRBJ2-1; D gene unclear. V lost 3 bases, J lost 8 bases, and 11 bases lay in between. Germline loops: CDR1 MNHEY, CDR2 SMNVEV (reference sequence). The length of the CDR3 is 13 residues. CDR3 in DNA: TGTGCCAGCAGTTTGTCAGTAGACTATGAGCAGTTCTTC. This codes for CASSLSVDYEQFF.

V usage is TRBV5-5 and J usage is TRBJ1-5; D unclear. The CDR3 has 16 residues. V lost 0 bases to trimming and J lost 3 bases, with 13 bases between them. Germline V CDR1 and CDR2: SGHKS, YYEKEE (reference sequence). CDR3 in DNA: TGTGCCAGCAGCTTGGCCCGGGGAGGCCCCAATCAGCCCCAGCATTTT. This encodes CASSLARGGPNQPQHF.

The chain uses TRBV20-1 and TRBJ2-7; the D gene is possibly TRBD2 (7 bases). This CDR3 has 15 amino acids. Germline V gene sequence: CDR1 DFQATT, CDR2 SNEGSKA (reference sequence). Trimming pared 0 bases from V and 7 bases from J, leaving 19 bases between. Written as DNA, the CDR3 is TGCAGTGCTAGAGATTGGAGGGGGGGAGTGGATGAGCAGTACTTC. It encodes CSARDWRGGVDEQYF.

This clonotype came up a few times. J is TRBJ2-1 and V is TRBV20-1; the match to TRBD2 covers 9 bases. From germline, CDR1 is DFQATT and CDR2 SNEGSKA (reference sequence). The V and J ends lost 4 bases and 11 bases, in that order; junction bases with no gene match: 15. The CDR3 loop spans 15 amino acids. For the CDR3, the DNA is TGCAGTGCTACGTCCGGGACTAGCAATAGGAATAAGCAGTTCTTC. Encoded protein: CSATSGTSNRNKQFF.

This chain links TRBV7-2 with TRBJ1-2; D perhaps matches TRBD1 (6 bases). Germline CDR1 is SGHTA and CDR2 is FQGNSA. This CDR3 spans 14 amino acids. V lost 1 base and J 6 bases, leaving 12 bases between the germline ends. The CDR3 DNA reads TGTGCCAGCAGCTTAGTCGTGGCAGGGGATGGCTACACCTTC. Protein: CASSLVVAGDGYTF.

The J gene is TRBJ1-5, the V gene TRBV7-2; D not resolved. The germline V and J ends were trimmed by 5 bases and 3 bases, with 11 bases remaining between them. This CDR3 is built from 14 residues. The V gene's germline CDR1 is SGHTA and CDR2 FQGNSA. In DNA, the CDR3 is TGTGCCAGCAGCCACAAATCGCACAATCAGCCCCAGCATTTT. It translates to CASSHKSHNQPQHF.

CDR3 DNA sequence: TGCGCCAGCAGACAGGAGGGGTACGAGCAGTACTTC. This gives the protein CASRQEGYEQYF. The chain has TRBV5-1 and TRBJ2-7; TRBD2 might be the D (6 bases). In germline, CDR1 is SGHRS, CDR2 YFSETQ. The germline V and J ends were trimmed by 5 bases and 4 bases, with 10 bases remaining between them. The CDR3 totals 12 residues.